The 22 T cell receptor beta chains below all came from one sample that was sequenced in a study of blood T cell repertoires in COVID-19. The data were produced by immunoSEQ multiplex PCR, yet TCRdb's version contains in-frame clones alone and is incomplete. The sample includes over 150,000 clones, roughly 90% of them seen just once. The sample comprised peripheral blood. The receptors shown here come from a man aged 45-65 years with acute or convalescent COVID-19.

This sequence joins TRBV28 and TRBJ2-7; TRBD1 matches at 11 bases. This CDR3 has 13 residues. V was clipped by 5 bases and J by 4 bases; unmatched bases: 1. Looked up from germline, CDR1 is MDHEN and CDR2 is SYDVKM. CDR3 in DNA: TGTGCCAGCAGTGGGACAGGGGGGTACGAGCAGTACGTC. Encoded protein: CASSGTGGYEQYV.

The CDR3 bases are TGCGCCAGCAGCCAAGAGGCTAGCGGGAGTTCGAAGCAGTTCTTC. It encodes CASSQEASGSSKQFF. V usage is TRBV4-1 and J usage is TRBJ2-1; 10 nucleotides match TRBD2. Germline V CDR1 and CDR2: MGHRA, YSYEKL. Trimming took 0 bases from V and 11 from J; bases not matched to a gene: 7. CDR3 size: 15 residues.

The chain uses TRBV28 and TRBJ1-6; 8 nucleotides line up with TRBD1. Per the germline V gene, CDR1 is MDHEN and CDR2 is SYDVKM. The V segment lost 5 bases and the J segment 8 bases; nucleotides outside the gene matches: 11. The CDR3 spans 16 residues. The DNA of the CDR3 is TGTGCCAGCAGTCTCCGGAGCGGGACAGGAGATTCACCCCTCCACTTT. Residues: CASSLRSGTGDSPLHF.

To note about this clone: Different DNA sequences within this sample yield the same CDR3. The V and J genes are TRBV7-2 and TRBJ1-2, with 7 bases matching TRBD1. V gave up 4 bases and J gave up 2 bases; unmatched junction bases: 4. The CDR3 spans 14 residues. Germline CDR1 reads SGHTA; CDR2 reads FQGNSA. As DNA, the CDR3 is TGTGCCAGCAGCTCCACACAGGGGAACTATGGCTACACCTTC. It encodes CASSSTQGNYGYTF.

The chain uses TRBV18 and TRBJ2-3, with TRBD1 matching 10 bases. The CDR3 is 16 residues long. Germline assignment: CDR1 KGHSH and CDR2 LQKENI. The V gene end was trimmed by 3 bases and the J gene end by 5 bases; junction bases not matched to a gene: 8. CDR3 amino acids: CASSPSRQGAGDTQYF. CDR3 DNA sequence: TGTGCCAGCTCACCGTCAAGACAGGGGGCGGGAGATACGCAGTATTTT.

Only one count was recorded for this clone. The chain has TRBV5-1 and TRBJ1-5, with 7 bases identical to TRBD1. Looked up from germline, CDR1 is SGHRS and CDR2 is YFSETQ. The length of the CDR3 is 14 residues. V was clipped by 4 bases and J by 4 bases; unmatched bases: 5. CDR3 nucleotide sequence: TGCGCCAGCAGCCTGGAGGGACAGAATCAGCCCCAGCATTTT. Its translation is CASSLEGQNQPQHF.

The chain's CDR3 is CASRYGGNQPQHF. CDR3 coding DNA: TGTGCCAGCAGGTACGGAGGCAATCAGCCCCAGCATTTT. The rearrangement uses TRBV6-6 and TRBJ1-5, with D unclear. V lost 6 bases and J lost 2, with 8 bases in between. This CDR3 has 13 amino acids. Germline V gene lookup returns CDR1 MNHNY and CDR2 SVGAGI (reference sequence).

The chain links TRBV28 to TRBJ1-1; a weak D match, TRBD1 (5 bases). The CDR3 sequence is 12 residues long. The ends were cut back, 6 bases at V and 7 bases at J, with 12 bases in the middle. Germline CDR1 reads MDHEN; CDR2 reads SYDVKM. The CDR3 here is CASRSYRHEAFF. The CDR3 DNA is TGTGCCAGCAGGTCTTACAGGCATGAAGCTTTCTTT.

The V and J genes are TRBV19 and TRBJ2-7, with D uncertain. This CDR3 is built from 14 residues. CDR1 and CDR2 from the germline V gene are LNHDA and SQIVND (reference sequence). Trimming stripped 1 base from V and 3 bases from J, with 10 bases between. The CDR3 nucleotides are TGTGCCAGTAGTATAGGTCCTAGTGACTACGAGCAGTACTTC. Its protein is CASSIGPSDYEQYF.

For the CDR3, the DNA is TGTGCCAGCTCCTGGACCCCGACTAGCACCTACGAGCAGTACTTC. Translating it yields CASSWTPTSTYEQYF. The chain combines TRBV18 with TRBJ2-7, with 7 bases that match TRBD2. Germline V gene lookup returns CDR1 KGHSH and CDR2 LQKENI. V dropped 6 bases and J dropped 2; count of bases not matched to a gene: 10. This CDR3 spans 15 amino acids.

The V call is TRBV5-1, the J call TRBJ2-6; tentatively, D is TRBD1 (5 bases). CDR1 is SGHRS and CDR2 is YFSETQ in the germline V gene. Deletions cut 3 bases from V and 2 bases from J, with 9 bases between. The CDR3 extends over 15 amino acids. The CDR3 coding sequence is TGCGCCAGCAGCTCTCAGGGTCCTGGGGCCAACGTCCTGACTTTC. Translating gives CASSSQGPGANVLTF.

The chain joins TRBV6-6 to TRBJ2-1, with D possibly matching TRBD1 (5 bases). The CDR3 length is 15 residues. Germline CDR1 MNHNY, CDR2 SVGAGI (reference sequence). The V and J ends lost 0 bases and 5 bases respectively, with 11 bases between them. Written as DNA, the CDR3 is TGTGCCAGCAGTTACTCGTTGCGACAGAACAATGAGCAGTTCTTC. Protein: CASSYSLRQNNEQFF.

This CDR3 is CASSPVGQGQTGNTIYF. The DNA for the CDR3 is TGTGCCAGCAGCCCCGTCGGGCAGGGGCAAACTGGAAACACCATATATTTT. V gene TRBV9 combines with J gene TRBJ1-3; possibly TRBD1 for D (6 bases). This CDR3 spans 17 amino acids. Germline V gives CDR1 SGDLS, CDR2 YYNGEE. V was shortened by 4 bases and J by 2 bases, with 19 bases between the two germline ends. Full variable domain (remainder filled in from reference TRBV9 and TRBJ1-3): DSGVTQTPKHLITATGQRVTLRCSPRSGDLSVYWYQQSLDQGLQFLIQYYNGEERAKGNILERFSAQQFPDLHSELNLSSLELGDSALYFCASSPVGQGQTGNTIYFGEGSWLTVV.

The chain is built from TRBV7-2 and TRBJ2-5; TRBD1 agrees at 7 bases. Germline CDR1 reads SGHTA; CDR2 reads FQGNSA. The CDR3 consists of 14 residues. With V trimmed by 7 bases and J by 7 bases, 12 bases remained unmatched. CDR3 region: CASTLRGGEVTQYF. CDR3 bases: TGTGCCAGCACCTTGCGAGGGGGCGAGGTGACCCAGTACTTC.

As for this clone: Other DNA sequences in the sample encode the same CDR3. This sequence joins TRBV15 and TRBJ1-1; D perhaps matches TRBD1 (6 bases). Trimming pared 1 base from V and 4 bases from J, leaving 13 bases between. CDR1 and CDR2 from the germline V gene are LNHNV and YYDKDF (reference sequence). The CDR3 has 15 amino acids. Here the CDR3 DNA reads TGTGCCACCAGCAGAGGCCTGCAGGGGAGCACTGAAGCTTTCTTT. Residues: CATSRGLQGSTEAFF. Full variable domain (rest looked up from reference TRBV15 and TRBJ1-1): DAMVIQNPRYQVTQFGKPVTLSCSQTLNHNVMYWYQQKSSQAPKLLFHYYDKDFNNEADTPDNFQSRRPNTSFCFLDIRSPGLGDTAMYLCATSRGLQGSTEAFFGQGTRLTVV.

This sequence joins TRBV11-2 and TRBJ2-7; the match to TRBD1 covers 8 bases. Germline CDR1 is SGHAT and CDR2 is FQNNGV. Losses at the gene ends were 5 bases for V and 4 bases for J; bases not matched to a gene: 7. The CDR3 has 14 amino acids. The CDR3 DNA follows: TGTGCCAGCAGCCTGGGACAGGACATTTACGAGCAGTACGTC. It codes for CASSLGQDIYEQYV.

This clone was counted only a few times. The CDR3 bases are TGTGCCACCAGTACCGGGACGGGGGAACTGTTTTTT. Encoded protein: CATSTGTGELFF. This sequence joins TRBV15 and TRBJ1-4, with D possibly matching TRBD1 (5 bases). V dropped 6 bases and J dropped 12 bases, with 14 bases sitting between them. The CDR3 sequence is 12 residues long. The germline gives CDR1 LNHNV, CDR2 YYDKDF (reference sequence).

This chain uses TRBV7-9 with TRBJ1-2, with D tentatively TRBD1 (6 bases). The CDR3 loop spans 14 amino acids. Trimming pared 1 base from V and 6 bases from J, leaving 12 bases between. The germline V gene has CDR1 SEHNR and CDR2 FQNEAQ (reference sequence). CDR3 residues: CASSLVNRVHGYTF. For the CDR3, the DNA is TGTGCCAGCAGCTTAGTCAACAGGGTTCATGGCTACACCTTC.

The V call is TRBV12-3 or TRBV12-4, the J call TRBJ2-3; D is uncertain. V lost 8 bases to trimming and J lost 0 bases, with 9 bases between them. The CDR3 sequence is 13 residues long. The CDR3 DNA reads TGTGCCAGCTGGCGAGCGAGCACAGATACGCAGTATTTT. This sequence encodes CASWRASTDTQYF.

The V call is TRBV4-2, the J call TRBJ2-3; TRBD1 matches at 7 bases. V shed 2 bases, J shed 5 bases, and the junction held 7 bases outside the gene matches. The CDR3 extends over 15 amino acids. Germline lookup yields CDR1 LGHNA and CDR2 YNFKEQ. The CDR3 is CASSQYWTGRDTQYF. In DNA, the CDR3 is TGTGCCAGCAGCCAATACTGGACAGGTCGAGATACGCAGTATTTT.

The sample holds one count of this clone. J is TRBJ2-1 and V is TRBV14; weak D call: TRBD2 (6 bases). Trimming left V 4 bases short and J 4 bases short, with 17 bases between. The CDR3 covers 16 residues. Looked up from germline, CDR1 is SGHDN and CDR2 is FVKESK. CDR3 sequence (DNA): TGTGCCAGCAGCCGTCCCGGGGGTAATATTTACAATGAGCAGTTCTTC. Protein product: CASSRPGGNIYNEQFF. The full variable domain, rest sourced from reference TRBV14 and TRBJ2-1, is EAGVTQFPSHSVIEKGQTVTLRCDPISGHDNLYWYRRVMGKEIKFLLHFVKESKQDESGMPNNRFLAERTGGTYSTLKVQPAELEDSGVYFCASSRPGGNIYNEQFFGPGTRLTVL.

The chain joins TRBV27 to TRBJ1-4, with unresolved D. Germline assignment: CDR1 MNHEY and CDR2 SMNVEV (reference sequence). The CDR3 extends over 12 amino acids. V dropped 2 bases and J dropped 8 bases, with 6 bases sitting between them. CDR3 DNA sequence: TGTGCCAGCAGTTTAGTGGGCGAAAAACTGTTTTTT. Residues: CASSLVGEKLFF.